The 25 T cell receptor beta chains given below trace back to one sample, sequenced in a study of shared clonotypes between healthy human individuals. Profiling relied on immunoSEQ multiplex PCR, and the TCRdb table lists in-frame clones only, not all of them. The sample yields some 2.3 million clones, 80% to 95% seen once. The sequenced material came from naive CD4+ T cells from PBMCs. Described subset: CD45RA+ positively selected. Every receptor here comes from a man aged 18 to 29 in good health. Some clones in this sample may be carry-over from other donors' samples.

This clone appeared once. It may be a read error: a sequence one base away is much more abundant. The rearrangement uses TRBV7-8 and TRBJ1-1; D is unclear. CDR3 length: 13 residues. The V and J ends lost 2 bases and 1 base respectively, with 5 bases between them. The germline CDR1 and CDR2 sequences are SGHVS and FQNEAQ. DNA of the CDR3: TGTGCCAGCAGCTTACAGGAGAACACTGAAGCTTTCTTT. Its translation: CASSLQENTEAFF.

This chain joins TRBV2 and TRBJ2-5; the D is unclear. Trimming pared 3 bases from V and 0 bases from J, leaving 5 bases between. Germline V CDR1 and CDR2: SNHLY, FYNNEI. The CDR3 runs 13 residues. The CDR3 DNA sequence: TGTGCCAGCAGTGACGGAAACCAAGAGACCCAGTACTTC. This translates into CASSDGNQETQYF. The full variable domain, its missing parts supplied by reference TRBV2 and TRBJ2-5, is EPEVTQTPSHQVTQMGQEVILRCVPISNHLYFYWYRQILGQKVEFLVSFYNNEISEKSEIFDDQFSVERPDGSNFTLKIRSTKLEDSAMYFCASSDGNQETQYFGPGTRLLVL.

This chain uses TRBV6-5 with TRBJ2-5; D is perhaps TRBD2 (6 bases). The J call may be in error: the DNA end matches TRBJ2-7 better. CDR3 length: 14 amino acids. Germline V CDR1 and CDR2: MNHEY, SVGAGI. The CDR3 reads CASSTPGLTPEQYF. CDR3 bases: TGTGCCAGCAGTACACCGGGACTCACCCCCGAGCAGTACTTC.

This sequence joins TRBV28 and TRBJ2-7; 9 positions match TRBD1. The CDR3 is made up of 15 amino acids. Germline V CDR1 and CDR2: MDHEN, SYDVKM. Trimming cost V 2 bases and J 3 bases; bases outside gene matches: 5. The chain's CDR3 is CASSLVGTGIYEQYF. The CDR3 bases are TGTGCCAGCAGTTTAGTAGGGACAGGGATCTACGAGCAGTACTTC.

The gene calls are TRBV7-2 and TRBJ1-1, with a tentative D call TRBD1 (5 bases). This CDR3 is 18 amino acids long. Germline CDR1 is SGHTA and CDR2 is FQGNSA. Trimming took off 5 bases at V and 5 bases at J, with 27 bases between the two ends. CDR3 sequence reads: CASSRIWGGRQKATEAFF. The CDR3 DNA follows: TGTGCCAGCAGCCGAATTTGGGGGGGAAGACAGAAGGCGACTGAAGCTTTCTTT. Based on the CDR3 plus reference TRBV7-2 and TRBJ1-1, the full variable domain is GAGVSQSPSNKVTEKGKDVELRCDPISGHTALYWYRQSLGQGLEFLIYFQGNSAPDKSGLPSDRFSAERTGGSVSTLTIQRTQQEDSAVYLCASSRIWGGRQKATEAFFGQGTRLTVV.

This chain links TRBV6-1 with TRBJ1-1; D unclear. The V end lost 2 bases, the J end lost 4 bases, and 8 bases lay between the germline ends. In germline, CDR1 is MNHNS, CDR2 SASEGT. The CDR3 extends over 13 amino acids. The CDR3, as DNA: TGTGCCAGCAGTGAAAAGTGGGGCACTGAAGCTTTCTTT. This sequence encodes CASSEKWGTEAFF.

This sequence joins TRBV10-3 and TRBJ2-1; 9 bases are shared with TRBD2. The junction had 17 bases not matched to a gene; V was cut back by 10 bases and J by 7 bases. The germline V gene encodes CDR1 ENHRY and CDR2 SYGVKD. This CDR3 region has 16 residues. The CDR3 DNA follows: TGTGCCACAAAACACGCGGGGTTAGCGGGAGAAAATGAGCAGTTCTTC. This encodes CATKHAGLAGENEQFF.

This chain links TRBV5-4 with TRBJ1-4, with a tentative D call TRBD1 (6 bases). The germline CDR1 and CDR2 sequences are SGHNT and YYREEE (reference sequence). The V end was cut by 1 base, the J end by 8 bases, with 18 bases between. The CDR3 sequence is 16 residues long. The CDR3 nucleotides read TGTGCCAGCAGCTTGTTGGGGGGCGCACCTTTGGAAAAACTGTTTTTT. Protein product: CASSLLGGAPLEKLFF.

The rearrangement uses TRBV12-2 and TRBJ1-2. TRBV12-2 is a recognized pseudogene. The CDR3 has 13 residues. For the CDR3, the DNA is TGTGCAAGTCGCTTAGATTCGCCCTATGGCTACACCTTC. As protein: CASRLDSPYGYTF.

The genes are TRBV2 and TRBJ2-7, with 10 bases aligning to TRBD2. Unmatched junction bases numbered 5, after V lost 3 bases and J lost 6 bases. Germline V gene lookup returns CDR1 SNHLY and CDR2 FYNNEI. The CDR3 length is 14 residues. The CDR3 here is CASSDEREGLEQYF. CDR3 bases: TGTGCCAGCAGTGACGAGCGGGAGGGCCTCGAGCAGTACTTC.

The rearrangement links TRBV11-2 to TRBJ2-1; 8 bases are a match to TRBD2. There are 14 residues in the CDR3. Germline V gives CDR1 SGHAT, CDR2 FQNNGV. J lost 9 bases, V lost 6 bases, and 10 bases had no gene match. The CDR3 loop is CASSFSGMLVEQFF. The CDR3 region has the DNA TGTGCCAGCAGTTTTAGCGGGATGCTCGTTGAGCAGTTCTTC.

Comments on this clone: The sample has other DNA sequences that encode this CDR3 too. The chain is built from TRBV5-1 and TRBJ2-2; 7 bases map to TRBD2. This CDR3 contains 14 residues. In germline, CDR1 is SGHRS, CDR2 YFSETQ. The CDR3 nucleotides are TGCGCAAGCCGAGCGGGGACGAACACCGGGGAGCTGTTTTTT. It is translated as CASRAGTNTGELFF.

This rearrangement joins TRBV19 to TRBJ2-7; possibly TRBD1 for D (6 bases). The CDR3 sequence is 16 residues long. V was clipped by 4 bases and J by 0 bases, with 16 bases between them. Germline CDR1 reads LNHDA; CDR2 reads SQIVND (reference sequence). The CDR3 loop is CASSTHSGTTSYEQYF. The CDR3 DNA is TGTGCCAGTAGTACTCATTCCGGGACAACCTCCTACGAGCAGTACTTC. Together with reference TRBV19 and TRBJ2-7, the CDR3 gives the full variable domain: DGGITQSPKYLFRKEGQNVTLSCEQNLNHDAMYWYRQDPGQGLRLIYYSQIVNDFQKGDIAEGYSVSREKKESFPLTVTSAQKNPTAFYLCASSTHSGTTSYEQYFGPGTRLTVT.

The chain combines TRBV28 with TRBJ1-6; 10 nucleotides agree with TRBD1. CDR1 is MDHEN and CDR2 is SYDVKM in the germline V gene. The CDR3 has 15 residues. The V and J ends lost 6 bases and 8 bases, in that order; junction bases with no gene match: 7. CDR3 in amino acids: CASSSAGTGDSPLHF. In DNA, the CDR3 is TGTGCCAGCAGCTCCGCCGGGACAGGGGATTCACCCCTCCACTTT.

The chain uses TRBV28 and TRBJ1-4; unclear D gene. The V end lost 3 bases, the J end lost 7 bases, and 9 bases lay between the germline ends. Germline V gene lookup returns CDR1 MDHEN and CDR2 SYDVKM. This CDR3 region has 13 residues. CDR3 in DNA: TGTGCCAGCAGTTTGAGTCGGGGTGAAAAACTGTTTTTT. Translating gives CASSLSRGEKLFF.

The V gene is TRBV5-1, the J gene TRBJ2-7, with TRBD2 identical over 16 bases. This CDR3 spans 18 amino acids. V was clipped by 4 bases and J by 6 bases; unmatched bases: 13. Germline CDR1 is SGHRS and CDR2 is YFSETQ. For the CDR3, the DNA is TGCGCCAGCAGCGCCGCAGGGACTAGCGGGAGGGCCTATGGCGAGCAGTACTTC. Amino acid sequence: CASSAAGTSGRAYGEQYF.

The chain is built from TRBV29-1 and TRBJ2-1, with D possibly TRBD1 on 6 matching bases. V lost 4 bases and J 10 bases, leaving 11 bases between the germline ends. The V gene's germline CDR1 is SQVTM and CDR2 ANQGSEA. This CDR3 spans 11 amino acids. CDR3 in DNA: TGCAGCGTTGCTCCAGGGGTCGAGCAGTTCTTC. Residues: CSVAPGVEQFF.

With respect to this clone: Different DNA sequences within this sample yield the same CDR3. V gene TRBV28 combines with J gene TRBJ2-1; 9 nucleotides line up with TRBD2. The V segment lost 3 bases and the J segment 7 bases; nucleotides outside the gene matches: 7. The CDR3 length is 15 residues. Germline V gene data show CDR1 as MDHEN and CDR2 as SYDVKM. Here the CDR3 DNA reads TGTGCCAGCAGTTTCGGCGGGGGGGTGAGTAATGAGCAGTTCTTC. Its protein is CASSFGGGVSNEQFF.

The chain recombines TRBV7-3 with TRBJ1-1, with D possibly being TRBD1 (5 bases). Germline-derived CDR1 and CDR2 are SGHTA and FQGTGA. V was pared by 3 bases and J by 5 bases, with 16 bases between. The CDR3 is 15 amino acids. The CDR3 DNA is TGTGCCAGCAGCTTCGACAGATTAAGGGGTACTGAAGCTTTCTTT. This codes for CASSFDRLRGTEAFF.

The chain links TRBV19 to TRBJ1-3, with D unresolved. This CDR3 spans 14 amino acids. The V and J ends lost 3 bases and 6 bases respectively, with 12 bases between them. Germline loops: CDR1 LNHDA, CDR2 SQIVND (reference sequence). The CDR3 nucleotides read TGTGCCAGTAGTATCAGCGGGTGGCCAAACACCATATATTTT. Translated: CASSISGWPNTIYF.

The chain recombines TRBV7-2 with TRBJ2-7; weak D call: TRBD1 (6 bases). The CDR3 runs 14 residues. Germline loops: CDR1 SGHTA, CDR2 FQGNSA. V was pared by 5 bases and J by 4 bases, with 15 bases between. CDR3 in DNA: TGTGCCAGCAGCCCTCGGCAGGGGTTATACGAGCAGTACTTC. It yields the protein CASSPRQGLYEQYF. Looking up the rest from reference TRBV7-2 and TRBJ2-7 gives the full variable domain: GAGVSQSPSNKVTEKGKDVELRCDPISGHTALYWYRQSLGQGLEFLIYFQGNSAPDKSGLPSDRFSAERTGGSVSTLTIQRTQQEDSAVYLCASSPRQGLYEQYFGPGTRLTVT.

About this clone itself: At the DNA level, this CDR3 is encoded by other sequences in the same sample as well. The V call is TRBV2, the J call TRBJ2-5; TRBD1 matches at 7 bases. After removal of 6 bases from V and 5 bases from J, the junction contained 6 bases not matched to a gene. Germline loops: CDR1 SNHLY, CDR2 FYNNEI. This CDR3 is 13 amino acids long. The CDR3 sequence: CASSTGAGETQYF. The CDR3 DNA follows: TGTGCCAGCAGCACAGGGGCTGGTGAGACCCAGTACTTC.

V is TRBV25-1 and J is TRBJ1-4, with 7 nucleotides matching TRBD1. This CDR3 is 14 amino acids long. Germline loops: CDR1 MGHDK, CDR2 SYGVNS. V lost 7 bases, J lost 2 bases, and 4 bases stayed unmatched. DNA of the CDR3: TGTGCCAGCACCTCACAGGGGACTAATGAAAAACTGTTTTTT. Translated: CASTSQGTNEKLFF. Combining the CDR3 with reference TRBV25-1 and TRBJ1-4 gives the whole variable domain EADIYQTPRYLVIGTGKKITLECSQTMGHDKMYWYQQDPGMELHLIHYSYGVNSTEKGDLSSESTVSRIRTEHFPLTLESARPSHTSQYLCASTSQGTNEKLFFGSGTQLSVL.

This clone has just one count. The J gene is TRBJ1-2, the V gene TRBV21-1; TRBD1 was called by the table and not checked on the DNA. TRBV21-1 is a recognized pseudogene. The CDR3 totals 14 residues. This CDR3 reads CASIPLGDREGYTF. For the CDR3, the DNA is TGTGCCAGCATTCCCCTGGGGGACAGGGAGGGCTACACCTTC.

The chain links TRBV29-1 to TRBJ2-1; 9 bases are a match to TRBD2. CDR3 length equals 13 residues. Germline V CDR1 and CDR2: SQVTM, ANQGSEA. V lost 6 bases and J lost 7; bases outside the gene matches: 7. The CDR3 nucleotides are TGCAGCGTGCGGGGACTAGCAGTAAATGAGCAGTTCTTC. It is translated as CSVRGLAVNEQFF.